The T cell receptor beta chain described here comes from a study of vaccination and CD4 T cells after COVID-19. As for this clonotype: As yet, its antigen is unknown.

This sample's treatment: roughly 10-day PBMC culture with coronavirus spike peptide pools or control peptides (ViraFEST assay). Cultured CD4+ T cell DNA was sequenced using the Oncomine TCR Beta short-read assay. TCRdb reanalysed the PCR reads using MiXCR and keeps one entry per CDR3 protein. The repertoire holds around 21,000 distinct CDR3 sequences, with roughly 50% as singletons. The CDR3 sequence is 13 residues long. In germline, CDR1 is DFQATT, CDR2 SNEGSKA (reference sequence). This receptor was obtained from a human donor who had recovered from COVID-19. Material: CD4+ T cells from blood, cultured in vitro. The V call is TRBV20-1, the J call TRBJ2-3, with 10 bases aligning to TRBD1. The CDR3 loop is CSADRGGTDTQYF. CDR3 DNA sequence: TGCAGCGCGGACAGGGGGGGCACAGATACGCAGTATTTT.